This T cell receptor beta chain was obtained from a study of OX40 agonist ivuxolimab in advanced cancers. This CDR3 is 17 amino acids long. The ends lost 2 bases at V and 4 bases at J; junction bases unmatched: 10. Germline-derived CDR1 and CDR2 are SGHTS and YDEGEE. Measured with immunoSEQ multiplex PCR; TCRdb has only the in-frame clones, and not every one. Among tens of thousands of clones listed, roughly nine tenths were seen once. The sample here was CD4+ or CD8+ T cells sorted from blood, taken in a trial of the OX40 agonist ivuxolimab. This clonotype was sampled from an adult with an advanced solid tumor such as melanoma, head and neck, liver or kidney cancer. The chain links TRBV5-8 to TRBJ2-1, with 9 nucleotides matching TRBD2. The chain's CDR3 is CASSFNQSSGVYNEQFF. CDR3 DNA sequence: TGTGCCAGCAGCTTTAATCAGTCTAGCGGGGTATACAATGAGCAGTTCTTC.